The following is a TCR beta chain sequence with its context. What it binds is not known. The table came from immunoSEQ multiplex PCR; TCRdb's copy has only in-frame clones and leaves some out. The table shows about 130,000 clones, with about 90% occurring only once. The data stem from a study of T cell responses to AZD1222 COVID-19 vaccine. Findings and limits, study-wide: Increases in Spike-specific TCR breadth and depth were seen after two AZD1222 doses. There were mostly white British donors and more females than males, and clonal diversity was possibly underestimated. Seropositivity was recorded at baseline in only 6 or 7 AZD1222 recipients.

CDR3 length: 14 amino acids. Trimming took 2 bases from V and 3 from J; bases not matched to a gene: 4. Per the germline V gene, CDR1 is SNHLY and CDR2 is FYNNEI. The clonotype was recovered from an adult in good health. This specimen consisted of peripheral blood, obtained on day 0 of MenACWY control vaccination. The gene calls are TRBV2 and TRBJ2-7, with TRBD1 matching over 7 bases. The CDR3 bases are TGTGCCAGCAGTGAACAGGGGGAAAGCTACGAGCAGTACTTC. It yields the protein CASSEQGESYEQYF.